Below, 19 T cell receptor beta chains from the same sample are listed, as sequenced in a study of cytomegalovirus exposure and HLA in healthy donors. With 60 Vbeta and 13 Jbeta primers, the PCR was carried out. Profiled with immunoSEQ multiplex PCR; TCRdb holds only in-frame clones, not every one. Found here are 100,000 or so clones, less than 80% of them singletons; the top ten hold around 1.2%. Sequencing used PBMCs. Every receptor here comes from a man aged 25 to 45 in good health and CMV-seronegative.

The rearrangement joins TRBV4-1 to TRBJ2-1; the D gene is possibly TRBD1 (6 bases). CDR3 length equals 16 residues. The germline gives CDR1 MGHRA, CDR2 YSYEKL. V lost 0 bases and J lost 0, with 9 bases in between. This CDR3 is CASSQERGISYNEQFF. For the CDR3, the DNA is TGCGCCAGCAGCCAAGAGAGGGGGATCTCCTACAATGAGCAGTTCTTC.

CDR3 residues: CASSLSGTGTYEQYF. CDR3 DNA: TGCGCCAGCAGCCTTTCCGGGACAGGGACATACGAGCAGTACTTC. V gene TRBV5-1 combines with J gene TRBJ2-7; 9 bases line up with TRBD1. The trim removed 4 bases at V and 4 bases at J, leaving 9 bases unmatched. The CDR3 is made up of 15 amino acids. Per germline, CDR1 SGHRS and CDR2 YFSETQ.

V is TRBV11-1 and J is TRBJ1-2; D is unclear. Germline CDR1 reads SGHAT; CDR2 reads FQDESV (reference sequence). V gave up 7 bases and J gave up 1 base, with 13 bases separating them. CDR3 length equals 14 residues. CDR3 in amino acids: CASNYGEGNYGYTF. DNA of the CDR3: TGTGCCAGCAACTACGGAGAGGGTAACTATGGCTACACCTTC.

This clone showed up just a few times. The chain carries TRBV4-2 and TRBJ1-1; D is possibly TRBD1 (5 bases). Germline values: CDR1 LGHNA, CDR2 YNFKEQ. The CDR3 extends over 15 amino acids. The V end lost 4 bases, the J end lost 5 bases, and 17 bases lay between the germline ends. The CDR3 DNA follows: TGTGCCAGCAGCCCGGGAGAGGGGAGAATAACTGAAGCTTTCTTT. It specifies CASSPGEGRITEAFF.

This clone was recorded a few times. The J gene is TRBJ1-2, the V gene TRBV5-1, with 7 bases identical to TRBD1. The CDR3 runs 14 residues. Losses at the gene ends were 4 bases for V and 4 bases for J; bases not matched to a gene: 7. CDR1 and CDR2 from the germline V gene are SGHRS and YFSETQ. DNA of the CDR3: TGCGCCAGCAGCCGAGACAGGGCGACCTATGGCTACACCTTC. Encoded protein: CASSRDRATYGYTF.

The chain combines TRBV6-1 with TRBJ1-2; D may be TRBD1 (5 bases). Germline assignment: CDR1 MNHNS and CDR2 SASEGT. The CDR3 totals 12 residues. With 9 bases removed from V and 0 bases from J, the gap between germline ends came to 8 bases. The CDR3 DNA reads TGTGCCAGTGTGACAGCTAACTATGGCTACACCTTC. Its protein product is CASVTANYGYTF.

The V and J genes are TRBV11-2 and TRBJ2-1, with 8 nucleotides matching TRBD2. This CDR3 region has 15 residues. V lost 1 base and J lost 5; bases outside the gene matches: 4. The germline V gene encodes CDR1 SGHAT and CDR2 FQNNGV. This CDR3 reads CASSLAGRAHNEQFF. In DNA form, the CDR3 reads TGTGCCAGCAGCTTAGCCGGGAGGGCCCACAATGAGCAGTTCTTC. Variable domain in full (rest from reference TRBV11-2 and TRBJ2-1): EAGVAQSPRYKIIEKRQSVAFWCNPISGHATLYWYQQILGQGPKLLIQFQNNGVVDDSQLPKDRFSAERLKGVDSTLKIQPAKLEDSAVYLCASSLAGRAHNEQFFGPGTRLTVL.

CDR3 nucleotide sequence: TGCGCCAGCAGCCCAAGGAAGGACAGGGAAGGCACCGGGGAGCTGTTTTTT. Its translation: CASSPRKDREGTGELFF. V and J are TRBV10-1 and TRBJ2-2; 8 nucleotides agree with TRBD1. Germline lookup yields CDR1 WNHNN and CDR2 SYGVQD (reference sequence). The CDR3 is made up of 17 amino acids. The trim removed 6 bases at V and 4 bases at J, leaving 13 bases unmatched.

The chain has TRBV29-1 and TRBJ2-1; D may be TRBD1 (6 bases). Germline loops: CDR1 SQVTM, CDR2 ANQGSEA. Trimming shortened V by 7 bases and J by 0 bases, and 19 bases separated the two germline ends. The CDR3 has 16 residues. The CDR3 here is CSGYGDIKSSYNEQFF. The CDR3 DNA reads TGCAGCGGTTACGGGGACATCAAGAGCTCCTACAATGAGCAGTTCTTC.

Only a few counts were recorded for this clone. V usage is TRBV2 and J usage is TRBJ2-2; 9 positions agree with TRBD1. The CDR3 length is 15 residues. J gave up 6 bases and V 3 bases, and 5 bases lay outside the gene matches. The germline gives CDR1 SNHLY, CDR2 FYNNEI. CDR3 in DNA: TGTGCCAGCAGTGACGACAGGGGGAGCGCCGGGGAGCTGTTTTTT. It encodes CASSDDRGSAGELFF.

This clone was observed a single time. The CDR3 nucleotides are TGTGCCAGCAGCTTAGGGACAGGGGATTCCTATGGCTACACCTTC. As protein: CASSLGTGDSYGYTF. The J gene is TRBJ1-2, the V gene TRBV7-8; 9 nucleotides match TRBD1. The CDR3 has 15 residues. Germline V lookup: CDR1 SGHVS, CDR2 FQNEAQ. J lost 4 bases, V lost 1 base, and 4 bases had no gene match.

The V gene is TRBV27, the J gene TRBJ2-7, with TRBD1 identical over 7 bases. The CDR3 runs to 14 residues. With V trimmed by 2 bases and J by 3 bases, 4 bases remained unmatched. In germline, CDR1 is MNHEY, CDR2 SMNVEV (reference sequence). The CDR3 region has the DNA TGTGCCAGCAGTTTAAGGGGGCAGTACTACGAGCAGTACTTC. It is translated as CASSLRGQYYEQYF.

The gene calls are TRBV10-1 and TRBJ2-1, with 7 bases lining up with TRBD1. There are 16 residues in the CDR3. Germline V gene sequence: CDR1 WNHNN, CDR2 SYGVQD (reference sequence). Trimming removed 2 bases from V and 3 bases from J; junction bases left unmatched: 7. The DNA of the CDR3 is TGCGCCAGCAGTGAGCGGGACAGCATCGGCTACAATGAGCAGTTCTTC. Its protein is CASSERDSIGYNEQFF.

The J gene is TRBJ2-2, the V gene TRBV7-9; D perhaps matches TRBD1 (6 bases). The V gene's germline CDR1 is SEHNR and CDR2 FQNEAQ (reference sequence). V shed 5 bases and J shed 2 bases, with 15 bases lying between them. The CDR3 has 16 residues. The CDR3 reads CASSPQSGHNTGELFF. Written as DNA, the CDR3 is TGTGCCAGCAGCCCGCAGTCGGGACACAACACCGGGGAGCTGTTTTTT.

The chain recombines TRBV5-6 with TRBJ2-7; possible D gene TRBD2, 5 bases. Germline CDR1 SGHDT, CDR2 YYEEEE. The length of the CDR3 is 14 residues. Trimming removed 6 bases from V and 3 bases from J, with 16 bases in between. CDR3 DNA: TGTGCCAGCACCAATGGAGGCAGCCTCTACGAGCAGTACTTC. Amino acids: CASTNGGSLYEQYF.

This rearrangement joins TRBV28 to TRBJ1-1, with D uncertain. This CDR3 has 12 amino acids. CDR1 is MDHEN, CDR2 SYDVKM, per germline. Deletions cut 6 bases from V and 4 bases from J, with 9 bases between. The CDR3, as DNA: TGTGCCAGCAGGCTCGGAGGCACTGAAGCTTTCTTT. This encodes CASRLGGTEAFF.

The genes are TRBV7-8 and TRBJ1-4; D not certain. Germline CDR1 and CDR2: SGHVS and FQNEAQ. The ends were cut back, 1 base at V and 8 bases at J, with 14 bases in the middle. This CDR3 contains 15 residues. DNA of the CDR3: TGTGCCAGCAGCTTAGAACGGGGAGTCATAGAAAAACTGTTTTTT. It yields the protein CASSLERGVIEKLFF.

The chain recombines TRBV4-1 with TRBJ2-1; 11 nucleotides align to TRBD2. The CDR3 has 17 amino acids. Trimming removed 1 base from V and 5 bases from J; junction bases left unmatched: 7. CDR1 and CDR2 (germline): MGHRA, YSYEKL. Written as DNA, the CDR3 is TGCGCCAGCAGCCAAGGCCCACTAGCGGGAGTCGACAATGAGCAGTTCTTC. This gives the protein CASSQGPLAGVDNEQFF.

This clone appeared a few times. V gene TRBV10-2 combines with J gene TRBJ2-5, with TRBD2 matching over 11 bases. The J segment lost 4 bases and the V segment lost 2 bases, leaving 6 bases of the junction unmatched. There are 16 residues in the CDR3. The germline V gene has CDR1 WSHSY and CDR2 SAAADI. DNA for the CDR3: TGCGCCAGCAGTGAGACGACTAGCGGGGCTGTAGAGACCCAGTACTTC. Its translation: CASSETTSGAVETQYF.